One sample yielded the 22 T cell receptor beta chains listed below, sequenced in a study of ipilimumab plus nivolumab after autologous stem cell transplantation. Repertoires were generated with immunoSEQ multiplex PCR, while TCRdb's copy carries only in-frame clones and drops some. The sample holds just over 40,000 clones, over 90% seen once. This sample comprised PBMCs, obtained in a trial of ipilimumab plus nivolumab as post-transplant consolidation. These receptors all stem from a male donor with multiple myeloma.

V is TRBV25-1 and J is TRBJ2-3; a weak D match, TRBD1 (5 bases). Germline-derived CDR1 and CDR2 are MGHDK and SYGVNS. The CDR3 runs to 14 residues. The V gene lost 6 bases and the J gene lost 2 bases, with 12 bases spanning the gap. CDR3 sequence reads: CASRGQPFTDTQYF. The CDR3 DNA follows: TGTGCCAGCAGAGGACAACCCTTCACAGATACGCAGTATTTT.

The chain couples TRBV7-3 to TRBJ2-6, with D perhaps TRBD1 (5 bases). In germline, CDR1 is SGHTA, CDR2 FQGTGA. V dropped 0 bases and J dropped 2 bases, with 8 bases sitting between them. The CDR3 covers 16 residues. In DNA, the CDR3 is TGTGCCAGCAGCTTAACGGGCAGGGCTGGGGCCAACGTCCTGACTTTC. Its protein product is CASSLTGRAGANVLTF.

This sequence joins TRBV5-1 and TRBJ1-1; D is unresolved. Trimming pared 0 bases from V and 0 bases from J, leaving 6 bases between. The CDR3 has 14 residues. CDR1 is SGHRS, CDR2 YFSETQ, per germline. The CDR3: CASSLAQVNTEAFF. CDR3 DNA sequence: TGCGCCAGCAGCTTGGCCCAGGTGAACACTGAAGCTTTCTTT.

The chain employs TRBV7-2 and TRBJ2-3, with 10 bases identical to TRBD2. V was clipped by 1 base and J by 4 bases; unmatched bases: 2. Germline values: CDR1 SGHTA, CDR2 FQGNSA. The CDR3 contains 15 residues. CDR3 in DNA: TGTGCCAGCAGCTTAGTTGGGACTAGCGCAGATACGCAGTATTTT. It yields the protein CASSLVGTSADTQYF.

The chain has TRBV5-1 and TRBJ2-2; D not resolved. CDR1 is SGHRS and CDR2 is YFSETQ in the germline V gene. The CDR3 sequence is 13 residues long. The V gene lost 0 bases and the J gene lost 6 bases, with 6 bases spanning the gap. The CDR3 reads CASSLASPGELFF. As DNA, the CDR3 is TGCGCCAGCAGCTTGGCTTCCCCCGGGGAGCTGTTTTTT.

The chain couples TRBV25-1 to TRBJ2-2; TRBD2 matches 15 bases. Trimming at V came to 6 bases and at J to 7 bases, leaving 0 bases not matched to a gene. Germline V gene lookup returns CDR1 MGHDK and CDR2 SYGVNS. This CDR3 comprises 14 residues. CDR3 sequence (DNA): TGTGCCAGCAGGGGACTAGCGGGAGGCGGGGAGCTGTTTTTT. Translated: CASRGLAGGGELFF.

This clone came up once. V and J are TRBV28 and TRBJ1-1, with TRBD1 identical over 8 bases. Germline CDR1 reads MDHEN; CDR2 reads SYDVKM. J was trimmed by 5 bases and V by 7 bases; bases with no gene match: 9. The CDR3 runs to 14 residues. The CDR3 spells CASNPRTGTTEAFF. CDR3 nucleotides: TGTGCCAGCAACCCCCGGACAGGGACAACTGAAGCTTTCTTT.

This clone was seen just once. The chain couples TRBV5-1 to TRBJ1-3, with 7 bases aligning to TRBD1. The germline CDR1 and CDR2 sequences are SGHRS and YFSETQ. The trim removed 0 bases at V and 3 bases at J, leaving 0 bases unmatched. The CDR3 runs to 14 residues. CDR3 protein: CASSLDRGGNTIYF. CDR3 nucleotide sequence: TGCGCCAGCAGCTTGGACAGGGGTGGAAACACCATATATTTT. Full variable domain (missing parts from reference TRBV5-1 and TRBJ1-3): KAGVTQTPRYLIKTRGQQVTLSCSPISGHRSVSWYQQTPGQGLQFLFEYFSETQRNKGNFPGRFSGRQFSNSRSEMNVSTLELGDSALYLCASSLDRGGNTIYFGEGSWLTVV.

The chain joins TRBV11-1 to TRBJ2-5; no clear D. This CDR3 has 13 amino acids. Germline V gene sequence: CDR1 SGHAT, CDR2 FQDESV (reference sequence). V lost 6 bases and J 5 bases, leaving 13 bases between the germline ends. The CDR3 here is CASRSLDRETQYF. The CDR3 nucleotides read TGTGCCAGCAGATCTCTCGACCGGGAGACCCAGTACTTC.

Comments on this clone: A read error may produce the germline difference seen at one junction end. V gene TRBV20-1 combines with J gene TRBJ2-1; no clear D. This CDR3 comprises 11 residues. CDR1 is DFQATT and CDR2 is SNEGSKA in the germline V gene (reference sequence). CDR3 protein: CSARNYDEQFF. DNA of the CDR3: TGCAGTGCCCGGAACTACGATGAGCAGTTCTTC.

Note on this clone: This specimen includes other DNA sequences encoding the same CDR3. The chain has TRBV6-1 and TRBJ2-1; 8 bases fit TRBD2. The CDR3 is 13 amino acids. V shed 8 bases and J 7 bases; nucleotides not matched to a gene: 7. Germline V gives CDR1 MNHNS, CDR2 SASEGT. CDR3 in DNA: TGTGCCAGCGGGTGGACTAGCCCGAATGAGCAGTTCTTC. This codes for CASGWTSPNEQFF.

V gene TRBV29-1 combines with J gene TRBJ2-7; TRBD1 aligns across 8 bases. Germline V CDR1 and CDR2: SQVTM, ANQGSEA. V lost 4 bases, J lost 2 bases, and 1 base stayed unmatched. The CDR3 covers 12 residues. CDR3 residues: CSVGTGTYEQYF. The CDR3 DNA follows: TGCAGCGTTGGGACAGGGACCTACGAGCAGTACTTC.

J is TRBJ2-1 and V is TRBV7-2, with TRBD2 identical over 10 bases. CDR1 SGHTA and CDR2 FQGNSA come from the germline V gene. After removal of 1 base from V and 4 bases from J, the junction contained 1 base not matched to a gene. This CDR3 region has 15 residues. The DNA for the CDR3 is TGTGCCAGCAGCTTAGAACTAGCGGGGTACAATGAGCAGTTCTTC. This gives the protein CASSLELAGYNEQFF.

The sample holds one count of this clone. The chain has TRBV20-1 and TRBJ2-5; no clear D. The V and J ends lost 4 bases and 5 bases respectively, with 8 bases between them. This CDR3 is 11 amino acids long. Germline-derived CDR1 and CDR2 are DFQATT and SNEGSKA (reference sequence). This chain's CDR3 is CSAIVGETQYF. CDR3 sequence (DNA): TGCAGTGCTATCGTGGGGGAGACCCAGTACTTC.

V and J are TRBV10-3 and TRBJ1-6, with a tentative D call TRBD1 (6 bases). Germline CDR1 and CDR2: ENHRY and SYGVKD. The germline V and J ends were trimmed by 2 bases and 7 bases, with 15 bases remaining between them. The CDR3 runs to 16 residues. The CDR3 sequence: CAISELPTGENSPLHF. In nucleotides, the CDR3 is TGTGCCATCAGTGAGCTCCCGACAGGAGAAAATTCACCCCTCCACTTT.

The chain uses TRBV7-2 and TRBJ2-5; 8 nucleotides align to TRBD2. Trimming took 0 bases from V and 6 from J; bases not matched to a gene: 9. Germline V gene data show CDR1 as SGHTA and CDR2 as FQGNSA. The CDR3 spans 16 residues. CDR3 residues: CASSLAGRGGMKTQYF. CDR3 coding DNA: TGTGCCAGCAGCTTAGCGGGTCGGGGGGGCATGAAGACCCAGTACTTC.

The chain recombines TRBV5-1 with TRBJ2-5; a possible D gene is TRBD1 (6 bases). The length of the CDR3 is 14 residues. V lost 0 bases and J lost 5, with 11 bases in between. Germline assignment: CDR1 SGHRS and CDR2 YFSETQ. CDR3 sequence reads: CASSLGTGSETQYF. DNA of the CDR3: TGCGCCAGCAGCTTGGGAACAGGGAGCGAGACCCAGTACTTC. The full variable domain, rest sourced from reference TRBV5-1 and TRBJ2-5, is KAGVTQTPRYLIKTRGQQVTLSCSPISGHRSVSWYQQTPGQGLQFLFEYFSETQRNKGNFPGRFSGRQFSNSRSEMNVSTLELGDSALYLCASSLGTGSETQYFGPGTRLLVL.

A few counts support this clone. The rearrangement uses TRBV5-4 and TRBJ2-5; D is possibly TRBD2 (5 bases). The V gene's germline CDR1 is SGHNT and CDR2 YYREEE (reference sequence). V shed 4 bases and J shed 5 bases, with 18 bases lying between them. The CDR3 length is 15 residues. CDR3 protein: CASSTPHRGTETQYF. The CDR3 DNA reads TGTGCCAGCAGCACCCCCCACCGGGGAACTGAGACCCAGTACTTC.

The CDR3 reads CASSLEPELATDTQYF. DNA of the CDR3: TGTGCCAGCAGCTTAGAACCGGAACTTGCCACAGATACGCAGTATTTT. The chain has TRBV7-2 and TRBJ2-3, with no clear D. The CDR3 contains 16 residues. Per germline, CDR1 SGHTA and CDR2 FQGNSA. Trimming took off 1 base at V and 2 bases at J, with 13 bases between the two ends.

The chain is built from TRBV4-3 and TRBJ2-5, with 9 bases lining up with TRBD1. The CDR3 extends over 15 amino acids. Germline CDR1 reads LGHNA; CDR2 reads YSLEER. Germline trimming cut 1 base from V and 5 bases from J; bases unmatched to any gene: 5. The CDR3 nucleotides read TGCGCCAGCAGCCAAGGGACAGGGGTTTCGGAGACCCAGTACTTC. It translates to CASSQGTGVSETQYF.

The chain employs TRBV5-4 and TRBJ1-1; D gene ambiguous. The CDR3 is made up of 13 amino acids. V was shortened by 2 bases and J by 6 bases, with 11 bases between the two germline ends. Per germline, CDR1 SGHNT and CDR2 YYREEE (reference sequence). DNA for the CDR3: TGTGCCAGCAGCTTAAAGGATAGCCCTGAAGCTTTCTTT. Its translation is CASSLKDSPEAFF. The whole variable domain, filled in from reference TRBV5-4 and TRBJ1-1, reads ETGVTQSPTHLIKTRGQQVTLRCSSQSGHNTVSWYQQALGQGPQFIFQYYREEENGRGNFPPRFSGLQFPNYSSELNVNALELDDSALYLCASSLKDSPEAFFGQGTRLTVV.

The rearrangement joins TRBV4-2 to TRBJ2-1; TRBD2 matches 9 bases. CDR1 LGHNA and CDR2 YNFKEQ come from the germline V gene. This CDR3 has 18 residues. Losses at the gene ends were 0 bases for V and 7 bases for J; bases not matched to a gene: 13. CDR3 DNA sequence: TGTGCCAGCAGCCAAGACCTACATAGCGGGAGAACGGGTAATGAGCAGTTCTTC. This sequence encodes CASSQDLHSGRTGNEQFF.